This is a list of T cell receptor beta chains from one sample in a study of blood T cell repertoires in COVID-19. This table comes from immunoSEQ multiplex PCR, and its TCRdb copy is limited to in-frame clones, with some not included. The sample yields about 220,000 clones, about 79% seen once. Material: PBMCs or T cells enriched from blood (not recorded which). These receptors were obtained from a woman aged 55-70 years who had recovered from COVID-19. CDR3s leave out the opening cysteine and the closing phenylalanine or tryptophan. A D gene is named only where the DNA matches it firmly. Clone size is given for some rows only: seen once, a few or many times, or a class if the clone is expanded.

.	TRBV3-1/TRBV3-2	.	TRBJ2-3	ASSQGASTDTQY
.	TRBV10-3	TRBD1	TRBJ1-4	AISDEMDRDEKLF
few	TRBV6-6	.	TRBJ2-3	ASSPPRSDTQY
once	TRBV4-3	.	TRBJ1-2	ASSRGGQNYGYT
.	TRBV11-3	TRBD2	TRBJ2-2	ASSFRLAGSTGELF
.	TRBV5-1	TRBD1	TRBJ1-5	ASSSGTVNQPQH
.	TRBV7-2	.	TRBJ2-1	ASSLSNDNEQF
.	TRBV6-6	.	TRBJ2-7	ASRTGSGSYEQY
once	TRBV28	TRBD1	TRBJ1-1	ASLGQPMNTEAF
.	TRBV18	.	TRBJ1-3	ASSPGPDSGNTIY
.	TRBV7-9	.	TRBJ2-1	ASSLGLTGSYNEQF
.	TRBV11-2	.	TRBJ1-2	ASRPPGYGYT
.	TRBV19	.	TRBJ2-1	ASSMENRAVEQF
.	TRBV7-9	.	TRBJ2-1	ASSFWQVTYNEQF
.	TRBV6-5	.	TRBJ2-7	ASTSPDEQY
few	TRBV7-9	.	TRBJ1-4	ASSLASGGEKLF
.	TRBV29-1	.	TRBJ1-1	SVAELNTEAF
.	TRBV6-2/TRBV6-3	.	TRBJ1-2	ASSGPEGGYT
once	TRBV4-3	.	TRBJ1-2	ASSQFGGGLSPGGYT
.	TRBV19	TRBD2	TRBJ2-5	ASSRTGLPQETQY